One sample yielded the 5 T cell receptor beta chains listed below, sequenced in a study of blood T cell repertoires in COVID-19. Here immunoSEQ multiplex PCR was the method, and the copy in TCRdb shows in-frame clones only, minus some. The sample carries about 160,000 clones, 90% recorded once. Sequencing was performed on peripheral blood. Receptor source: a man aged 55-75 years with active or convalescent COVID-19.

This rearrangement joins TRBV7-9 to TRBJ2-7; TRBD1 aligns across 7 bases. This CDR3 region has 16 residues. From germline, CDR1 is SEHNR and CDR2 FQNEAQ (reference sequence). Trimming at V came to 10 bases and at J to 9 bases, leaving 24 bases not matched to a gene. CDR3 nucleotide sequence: TGTGCCACCCAATGGGTAGTAGGGGGCGATGTAAGGGTGCAGTACTTC. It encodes CATQWVVGGDVRVQYF. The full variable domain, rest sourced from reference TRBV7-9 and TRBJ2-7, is DTGVSQNPRHKITKRGQNVTFRCDPISEHNRLYWYRQTLGQGPEFLTYFQNEAQLEKSRLLSDRFSAERPKGSFSTLEIQRTEQGDSAMYLCATQWVVGGDVRVQYFGPGTRLTVT.

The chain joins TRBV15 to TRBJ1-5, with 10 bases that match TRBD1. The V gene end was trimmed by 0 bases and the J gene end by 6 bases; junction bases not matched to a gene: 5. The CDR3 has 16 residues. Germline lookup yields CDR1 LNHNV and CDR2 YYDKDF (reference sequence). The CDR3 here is CATSRDRDRGSQPQHF. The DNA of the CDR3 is TGTGCCACCAGCAGAGATCGGGACAGGGGCTCTCAGCCCCAGCATTTT.

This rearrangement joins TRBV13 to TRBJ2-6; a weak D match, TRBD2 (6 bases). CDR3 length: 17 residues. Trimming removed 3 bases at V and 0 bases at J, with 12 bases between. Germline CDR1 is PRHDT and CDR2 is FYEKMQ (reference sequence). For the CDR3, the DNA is TGTGCCAGCAGCTTGGGACTCCAGAGCTCTGGGGCCAACGTCCTGACTTTC. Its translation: CASSLGLQSSGANVLTF.

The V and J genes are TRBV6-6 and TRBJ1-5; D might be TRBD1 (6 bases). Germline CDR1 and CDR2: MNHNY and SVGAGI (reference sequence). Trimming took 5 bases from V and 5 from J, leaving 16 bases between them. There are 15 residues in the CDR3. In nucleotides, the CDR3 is TGTGCCAGCAGTGCTGTCCCGGACAGAGATCAGCCCCAGCATTTT. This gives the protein CASSAVPDRDQPQHF.

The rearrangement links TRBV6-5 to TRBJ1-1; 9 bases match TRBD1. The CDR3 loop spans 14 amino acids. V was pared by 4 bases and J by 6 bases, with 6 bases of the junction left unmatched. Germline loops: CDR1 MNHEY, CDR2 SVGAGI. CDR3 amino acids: CASSFRDRDSEAFF. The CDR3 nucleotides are TGTGCCAGCAGTTTCCGGGACAGGGACTCTGAAGCTTTCTTT.